This T cell receptor (beta chain) was sequenced during a study of T cells after yellow fever vaccination. The CDR3 contains 13 residues when both ends are counted. CDR1 is SGHNT and CDR2 is YYREEE in the germline V gene (reference sequence). 5'RACE template switching added a universal primer site and UMIs to TCR cDNA. TCRdb recomputed calls from the 5' RACE reads with MiXCR, one row per CDR3 protein. Seen here are tens of thousands of distinct CDR3 sequences, approximately 7.5% observed once, and the top ten hold 35% to 45%. As to this clonotype: Its matching antigen is unknown. As the CDR3 is not closed by the conserved phenylalanine or tryptophan, this likely results from a read error. The limits of the CDR3 on the DNA are not certain, so only TCRdb's listed CDR3 is given.

Study observations and caveats: Most clones from primary vaccination were detected again post-booster (around 96% CD4, roughly 85% CD8).

The J gene is TRBJ1-1, the V gene TRBV5-4; no DNA check was done on the table's D call, TRBD1. The clonotype comes from a man in his thirties or forties who received the YFV17D yellow fever vaccine. Sequenced here: CD8+ T cells sorted from PBMCs, sampled on the day of the yellow fever booster vaccination. The CDR3 sequence: CASSLGGQGPSDV.